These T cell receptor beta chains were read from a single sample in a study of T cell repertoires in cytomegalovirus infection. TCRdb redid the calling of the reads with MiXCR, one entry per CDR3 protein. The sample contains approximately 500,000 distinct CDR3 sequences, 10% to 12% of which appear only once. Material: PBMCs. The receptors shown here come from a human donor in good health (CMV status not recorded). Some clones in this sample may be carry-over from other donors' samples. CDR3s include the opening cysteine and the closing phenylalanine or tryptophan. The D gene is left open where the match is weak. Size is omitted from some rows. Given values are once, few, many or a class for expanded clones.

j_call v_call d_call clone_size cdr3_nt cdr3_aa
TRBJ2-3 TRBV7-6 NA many TGTGCCAGCAGCCCTTCCGGGTACACAGATACGCAGTATTTT CASSPSGYTDTQYF
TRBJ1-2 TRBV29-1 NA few TGCAGCGTTGACACCAGCAAGGCCTATGGCTACACCTTC CSVDTSKAYGYTF
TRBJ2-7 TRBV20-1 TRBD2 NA TGCAGTGCCCCTAGCGGGAGCCGTAACGAGCAGTACTTC CSAPSGSRNEQYF
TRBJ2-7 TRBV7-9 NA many TGTGCCAGCAGCTTAGCTCCAGGCAAGAACGAGCAGTACTTC CASSLAPGKNEQYF
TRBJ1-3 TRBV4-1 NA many TGCGCCAGCAGCCAAGATCAAGGGGAGCCGAACACCATATATTTT CASSQDQGEPNTIYF
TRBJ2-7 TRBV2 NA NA TGTGCCAGCAGTGAAGGGCGAGCACTACGGGACGAGCAGTACTTC CASSEGRALRDEQYF
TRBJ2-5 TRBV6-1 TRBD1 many TGTGCCAGCAGACAGGGGCGAGAGACCCAGTACTTC CASRQGRETQYF
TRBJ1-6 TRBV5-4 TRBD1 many TGTGCCAGCAGCCACGAGACAGGGCGTTCACCCCTCCACTTT CASSHETGRSPLHF
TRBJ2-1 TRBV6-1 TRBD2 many TGTGCCAGCGCCGGACTAGCGGGATACAATGAGCAGTTCTTC CASAGLAGYNEQFF
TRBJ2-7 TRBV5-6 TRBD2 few TGTGCCAGCAGCTTGGCGATCGGGGGGGGGTACGAGCAGTACTTC CASSLAIGGGYEQYF
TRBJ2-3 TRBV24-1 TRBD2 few TGTGCCACCAGTGATGCGGGACTAGCGGGGGGGAACACAGATACGCAGTATTTT CATSDAGLAGGNTDTQYF
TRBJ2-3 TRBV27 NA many TGTGCCAGCAGCCCGAGAGGGCGGGGACCTCGGAGCACAGATACGCAGTATTTT CASSPRGRGPRSTDTQYF
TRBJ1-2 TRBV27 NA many TGTGCCAGCAGTTTATCGGGGGCGGGTGGCTACACCTTC CASSLSGAGGYTF
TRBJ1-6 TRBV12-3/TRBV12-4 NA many TGTGCCAGCAGTCCCCGGAGGGTGTCACCCCTCCACTTT CASSPRRVSPLHF
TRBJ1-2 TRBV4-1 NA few TGCGCCAGCAGCCAAGAGGGCACAGTCCTTAACTATGGCTACACCTTC CASSQEGTVLNYGYTF
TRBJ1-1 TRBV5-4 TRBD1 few TGTGCCAGCAGCTTGCTTGCCAGGGGGGAGACTGAAGCTTTCTTT CASSLLARGETEAFF
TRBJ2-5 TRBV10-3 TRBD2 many TGTGCCATCAGTGACAGAGCTACTAGCGGGAGATCACAAGAGACCCAGTACTTC CAISDRATSGRSQETQYF
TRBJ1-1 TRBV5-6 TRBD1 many TGTGCCAGCAGCTCCGACCTTCTGACAGGGATGAACACTGAAGCTTTCTTT CASSSDLLTGMNTEAFF
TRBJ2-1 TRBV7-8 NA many TGTGCCAGCAGCCCACGTAGGACAGAGAACAATGAGCAGTTCTTC CASSPRRTENNEQFF
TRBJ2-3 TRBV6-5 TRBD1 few TGTGCCAGCAGGGAAGGACAGGTTGAGACAGATACGCAGTATTTT CASREGQVETDTQYF
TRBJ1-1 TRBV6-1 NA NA TGTGCCAGCAGTACTGACCTAAACACTGAAGCTTTCTTT CASSTDLNTEAFF
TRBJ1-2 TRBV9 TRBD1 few TGTGCCAGCAGCGCGCGACAGGGAAGAATTGACACCTTC CASSARQGRIDTF
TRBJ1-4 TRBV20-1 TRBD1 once TGCAGTGCTAGAGACCCACGGGACAGTGGAAGGGAAAAACTGTTTTTT CSARDPRDSGREKLFF
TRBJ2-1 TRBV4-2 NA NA TGTGCCAGCAGCCAAGTGGGGGGGCTAATATCCTACAATGAGCAGTTCTTC CASSQVGGLISYNEQFF
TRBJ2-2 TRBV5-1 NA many TGCGCCAGCAGATGGCAGAACACCGGGGAGCTGTTTTTT CASRWQNTGELFF
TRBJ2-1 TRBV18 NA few TGTGCCAGCTCACCACCGACTATACTAGAGCAGTTCTTC CASSPPTILEQFF
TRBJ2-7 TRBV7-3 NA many TGTGCCAGCAGTTACACCGGGACGGAGTTCTACGAGCAGTACTTC CASSYTGTEFYEQYF
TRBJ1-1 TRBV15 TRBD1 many TGTGCCACCAGCAGGGACAGGTCTGAAGCTTTCTTT CATSRDRSEAFF
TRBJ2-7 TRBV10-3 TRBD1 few TGTGCCATCAGTGAAGAGGGACAGGGTCTGGGGGAGCAGTACTTC CAISEEGQGLGEQYF